The 3 T cell receptor beta chains presented below share a single source sample, sequenced in a study of immune evolution from preneoplasia to lung adenocarcinoma. TCRdb keeps only in-frame clones here, not all; method: immunoSEQ multiplex PCR. The data contain about 8,900 clones, 79% of them singletons. The sample taken for sequencing was FFPE lung adenocarcinoma in situ tissue. Receptors originate from an older person with lung adenocarcinoma.

The CDR3 nucleotides read TGTGCCAGCAGCTCGTCAATTACAGGGTGGGAATGGGATACGCAGTATTTT. Translation: CASSSSITGWEWDTQYF. The chain employs TRBV7-8 and TRBJ2-3, with a weak D call TRBD1 (6 bases). The germline CDR1 and CDR2 sequences are SGHVS and FQNEAQ. V was trimmed by 4 bases and J by 6 bases, leaving 23 bases between them. The CDR3 is made up of 17 amino acids. Drawing the rest from reference TRBV7-8 and TRBJ2-3, the complete variable domain is GAGVSQSPRYKVAKRGQDVALRCDPISGHVSLFWYQQALGQGPEFLTYFQNEAQLDKSGLPSDRFFAERPEGSVSTLKIQRTQQEDSAVYLCASSSSITGWEWDTQYFGPGTRLTVL.

The chain employs TRBV4-3 and TRBJ1-1; 9 bases are a match to TRBD1. Losses at the gene ends were 4 bases for V and 5 bases for J; bases not matched to a gene: 8. CDR3 length equals 15 residues. Germline V gives CDR1 LGHNA, CDR2 YSLEER. CDR3 DNA sequence: TGCGCCAGCAGCCGAGACGCCGGGACAGGGACTGAAGCTTTCTTT. As protein: CASSRDAGTGTEAFF.

The chain carries TRBV6-5 and TRBJ2-1; D remains ambiguous. The CDR3 runs 15 residues. V gave up 0 bases and J gave up 2 bases, with 8 bases separating them. Germline values: CDR1 MNHEY, CDR2 SVGAGI. The CDR3 here is CASSYSAVTYNEQFF. CDR3 nucleotides: TGTGCCAGCAGTTACTCGGCTGTTACCTACAATGAGCAGTTCTTC.